This T cell receptor (beta chain) was sequenced during a study of T cell repertoires in cytomegalovirus infection. Study in general: It can be stated that public TCR beta signatures indicated CMV infection as well as a matching HLA type.

Study-wide results and limits: Ex vivo responses were dominated by HLA-C-restricted CMV-specific TCR beta clonotypes.

A single record per CDR3 protein comes from TCRdb applying MiXCR to the reads. The sample contains hundreds of thousands of distinct CDR3 sequences, about 31% of which appear only once. The ends were cut back, 3 bases at V and 0 bases at J, with 10 bases in the middle. CDR1 is SGHDT, CDR2 YYEEEE, per germline. The CDR3 extends over 14 amino acids. About this clonotype itself: What it binds is unknown.

This clonotype originated in a human donor in good health (CMV status not recorded). Some clones in this sample may be carry-over from other donors' samples. Sequencing was performed on cultured CD8+ T cells from PBMCs, taken from culture after CMV antigen stimulation. The genes are TRBV5-6 and TRBJ2-7, with D tentatively TRBD1 (5 bases). The CDR3 protein is CASSSTGDSYEQYF. For the CDR3, the DNA is TGTGCCAGCAGCTCCACAGGAGACTCCTACGAGCAGTACTTC.